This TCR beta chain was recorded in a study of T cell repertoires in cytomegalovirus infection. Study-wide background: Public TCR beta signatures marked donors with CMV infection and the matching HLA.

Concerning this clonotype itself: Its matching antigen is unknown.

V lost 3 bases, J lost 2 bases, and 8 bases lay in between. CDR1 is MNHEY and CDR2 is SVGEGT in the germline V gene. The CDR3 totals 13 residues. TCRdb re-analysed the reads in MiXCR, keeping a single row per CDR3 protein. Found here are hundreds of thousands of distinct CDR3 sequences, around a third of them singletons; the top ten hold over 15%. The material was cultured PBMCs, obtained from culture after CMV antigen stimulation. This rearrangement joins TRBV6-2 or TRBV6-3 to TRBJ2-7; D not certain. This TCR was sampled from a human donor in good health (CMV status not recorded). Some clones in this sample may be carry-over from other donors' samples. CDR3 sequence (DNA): TGTGCCAGCAGTTATAGGAGAGCCTACGAGCAGTACTTC. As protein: CASSYRRAYEQYF.